Here is one T cell receptor (beta chain) with its context. Its antigen is undetermined. This specimen comes from a study of CD8 T cells in ankylosing spondylitis. Overall study results and limits: Past research had described some motif variants in reactive arthritis synovial fluid and blood. Matched ankylosing spondylitis synovial fluid reportedly contained a significantly enriched population of disease-linked clones. Seemingly distinctive of ankylosing spondylitis blood was a TCR beta motif formed by eight highly homologous variants.

Germline trimming cut 4 bases from V and 1 base from J; bases unmatched to any gene: 8. This CDR3 has 18 amino acids. Germline CDR1 SGHDN, CDR2 FVKESK. Researchers built TCR beta libraries using quantitative 5'-RACE with molecular barcodes. TCRdb reprocessed the 5' RACE reads with MiXCR, giving one entry per CDR3 protein. The sample consists of some 350,000 distinct CDR3 sequences, roughly 15% of them appearing once. The sample taken for sequencing was blood, either unsorted or a sorted T cell fraction (not recorded which). The chain carries TRBV14 and TRBJ2-6; TRBD1 aligns across 9 bases. This clonotype was obtained from a male donor with ankylosing spondylitis or in good health (not recorded which). CDR3 protein: CASSLTGGAASGANVLTF. In DNA form, the CDR3 reads TGTGCCAGCAGCCTAACAGGGGGCGCTGCATCTGGGGCCAACGTCCTGACTTTC. Supplemented by reference TRBV14 and TRBJ2-6, the full variable domain reads EAGVTQFPSHSVIEKGQTVTLRCDPISGHDNLYWYRRVMGKEIKFLLHFVKESKQDESGMPNNRFLAERTGGTYSTLKVQPAELEDSGVYFCASSLTGGAASGANVLTFGAGSRLTVL.